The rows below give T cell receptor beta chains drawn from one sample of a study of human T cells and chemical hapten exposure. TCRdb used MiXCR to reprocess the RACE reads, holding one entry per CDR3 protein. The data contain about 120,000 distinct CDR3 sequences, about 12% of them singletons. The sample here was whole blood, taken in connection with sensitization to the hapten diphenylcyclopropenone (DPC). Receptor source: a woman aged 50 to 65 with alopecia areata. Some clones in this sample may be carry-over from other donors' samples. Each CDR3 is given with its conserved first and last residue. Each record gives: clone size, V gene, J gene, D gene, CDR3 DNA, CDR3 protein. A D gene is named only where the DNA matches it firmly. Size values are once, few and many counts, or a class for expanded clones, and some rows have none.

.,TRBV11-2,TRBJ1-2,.,TGTGCCAGCAGCTTAATGAATGGTCCCTATGGCTACACCTTC,CASSLMNGPYGYTF
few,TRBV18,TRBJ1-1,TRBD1,TGTGCCAGCTCGCACAGGGGAGTGGGCACTGAAGCTTTCTTT,CASSHRGVGTEAFF
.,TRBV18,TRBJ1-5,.,TGTGCCAGCTCACGTACGCTCGAACTGAATCAGCCCCAGCATTTT,CASSRTLELNQPQHF
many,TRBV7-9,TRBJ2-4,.,TGTGCCAGCAGCTTTCACGGCGAAAACATTCAGTACTTC,CASSFHGENIQYF
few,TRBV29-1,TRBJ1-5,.,TGCAGCGTCAAACTGACAGATAGCAATCAGCCCCAGCATTTT,CSVKLTDSNQPQHF
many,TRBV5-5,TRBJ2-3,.,TGTGCCAGCAGCTTGACCCGGGCCGGGTCGGCAGATACGCAGTATTTT,CASSLTRAGSADTQYF
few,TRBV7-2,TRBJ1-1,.,TGTGCCAGCAGCTTAGCGTTTGAGGGGCCAGCTTTCTTT,CASSLAFEGPAFF
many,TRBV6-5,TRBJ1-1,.,TGTGCCAGCAGTTTCACACCAGGGTCGAGAGGAAGCACTGAAGCTTTCTTT,CASSFTPGSRGSTEAFF
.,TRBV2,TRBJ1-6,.,TGTGCCACCGCTGGAGGGGTCGCCGGATCACCCCTCCACTTT,CATAGGVAGSPLHF
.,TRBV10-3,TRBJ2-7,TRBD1,TGTGCCATCAGTGAGACTGGACAGGTGTACTTC,CAISETGQVYF
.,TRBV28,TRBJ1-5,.,TGTGCCAGCAGTACCGGCCTGGGCAATCAGCCCCAGCATTTT,CASSTGLGNQPQHF
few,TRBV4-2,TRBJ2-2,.,TGTGCCAGCAGCCAAGGTCAGGAGCTGGTCGCCGGGGAGCTGTTTTTT,CASSQGQELVAGELFF
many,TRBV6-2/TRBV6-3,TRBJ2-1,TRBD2,TGTGCCAGCAGGCCCGGGACTAGCGGGTACAATGAGCAGTTCTTC,CASRPGTSGYNEQFF
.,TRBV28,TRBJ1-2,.,TGTGCCAGCAGTCCCGGACGGGGAGACTATGGCTACACCTTC,CASSPGRGDYGYTF
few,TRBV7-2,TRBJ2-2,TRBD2,TGTGCCAGCAGCTTCTTGGCTAGCGGGAGAAAGGCCGGGGAGCTGTTTTTT,CASSFLASGRKAGELFF
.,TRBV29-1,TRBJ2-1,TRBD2,TGCAGCGTTGAAGGCATAGCGGGGTATAACAATGAGCAGTTCTTC,CSVEGIAGYNNEQFF